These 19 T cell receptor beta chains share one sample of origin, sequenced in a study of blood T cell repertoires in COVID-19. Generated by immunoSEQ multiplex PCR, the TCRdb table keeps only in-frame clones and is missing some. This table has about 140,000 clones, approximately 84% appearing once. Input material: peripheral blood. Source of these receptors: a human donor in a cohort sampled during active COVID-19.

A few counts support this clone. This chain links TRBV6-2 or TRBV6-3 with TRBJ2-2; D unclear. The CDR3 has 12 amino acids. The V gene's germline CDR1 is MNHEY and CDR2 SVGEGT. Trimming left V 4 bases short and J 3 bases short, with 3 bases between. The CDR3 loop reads CASSSYTGELFF. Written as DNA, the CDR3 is TGTGCCAGCAGTTCCTACACCGGGGAGCTGTTTTTT.

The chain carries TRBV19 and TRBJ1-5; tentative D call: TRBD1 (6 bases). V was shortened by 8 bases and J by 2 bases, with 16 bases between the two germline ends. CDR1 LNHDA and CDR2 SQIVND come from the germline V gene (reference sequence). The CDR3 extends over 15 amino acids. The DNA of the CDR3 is TGTGCCAGTGAGCGTGGGGGCGAAGGCAATCAGCCCCAGCATTTT. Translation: CASERGGEGNQPQHF. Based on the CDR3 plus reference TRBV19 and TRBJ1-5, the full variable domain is DGGITQSPKYLFRKEGQNVTLSCEQNLNHDAMYWYRQDPGQGLRLIYYSQIVNDFQKGDIAEGYSVSREKKESFPLTVTSAQKNPTAFYLCASERGGEGNQPQHFGDGTRLSIL.

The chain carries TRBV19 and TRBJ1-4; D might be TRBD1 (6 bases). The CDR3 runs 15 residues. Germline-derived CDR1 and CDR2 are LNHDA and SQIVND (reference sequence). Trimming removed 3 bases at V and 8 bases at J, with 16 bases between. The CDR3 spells CASSINRVRDEKLFF. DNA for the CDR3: TGTGCCAGTAGTATTAACAGGGTGAGGGACGAAAAACTGTTTTTT.

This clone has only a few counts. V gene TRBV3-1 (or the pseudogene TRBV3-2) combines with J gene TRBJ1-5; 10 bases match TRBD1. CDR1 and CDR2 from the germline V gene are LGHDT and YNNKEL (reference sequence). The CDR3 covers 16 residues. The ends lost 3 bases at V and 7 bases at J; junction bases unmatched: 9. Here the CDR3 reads CASSHHRDRGPQPQHF. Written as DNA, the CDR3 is TGTGCCAGCAGCCACCACCGGGACAGGGGCCCCCAGCCCCAGCATTTT.

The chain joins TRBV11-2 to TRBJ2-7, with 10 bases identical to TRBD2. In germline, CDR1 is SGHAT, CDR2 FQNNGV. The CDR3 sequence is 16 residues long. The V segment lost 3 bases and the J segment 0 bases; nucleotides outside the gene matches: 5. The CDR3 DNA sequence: TGTGCCAGCAGCTTGTTCGCTAGCGGGGGCTCCTACGAGCAGTACTTC. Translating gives CASSLFASGGSYEQYF.

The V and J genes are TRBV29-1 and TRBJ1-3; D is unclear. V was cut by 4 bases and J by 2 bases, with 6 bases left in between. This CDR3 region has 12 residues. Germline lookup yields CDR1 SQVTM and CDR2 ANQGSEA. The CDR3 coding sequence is TGCAGCGTTGGGTCGGCTGGAAACACCATATATTTT. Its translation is CSVGSAGNTIYF. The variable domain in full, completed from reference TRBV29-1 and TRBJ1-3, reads SAVISQKPSRDICQRGTSLTIQCQVDSQVTMMFWYRQQPGQSLTLIATANQGSEATYESGFVIDKFPISRPNLTFSTLTVSNMSPEDSSIYLCSVGSAGNTIYFGEGSWLTVV.

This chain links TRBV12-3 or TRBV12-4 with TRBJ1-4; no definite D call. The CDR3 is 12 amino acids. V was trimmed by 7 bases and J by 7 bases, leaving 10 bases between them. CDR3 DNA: TGTGCCAGCACCCGGGAGGGTGAAAAACTGTTTTTT. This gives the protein CASTREGEKLFF.

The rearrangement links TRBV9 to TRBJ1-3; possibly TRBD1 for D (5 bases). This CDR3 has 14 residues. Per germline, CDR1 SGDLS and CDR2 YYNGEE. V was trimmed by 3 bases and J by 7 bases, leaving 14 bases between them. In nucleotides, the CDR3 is TGTGCCAGCAGCGCGGAGGGAGGGACGAACACCATATATTTT. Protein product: CASSAEGGTNTIYF.

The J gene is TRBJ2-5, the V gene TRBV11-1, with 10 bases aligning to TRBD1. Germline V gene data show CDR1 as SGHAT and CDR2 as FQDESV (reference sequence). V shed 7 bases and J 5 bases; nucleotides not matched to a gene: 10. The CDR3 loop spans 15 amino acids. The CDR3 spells CASTLETGGRETQYF. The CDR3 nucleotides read TGTGCCAGCACCCTGGAGACAGGGGGCCGGGAGACCCAGTACTTC.

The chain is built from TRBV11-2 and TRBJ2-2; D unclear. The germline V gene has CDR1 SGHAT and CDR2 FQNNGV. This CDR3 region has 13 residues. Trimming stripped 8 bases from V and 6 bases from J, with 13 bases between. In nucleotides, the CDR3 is TGTGCCAGCTCAAGGAGTGGGTCCGGGGAGCTGTTTTTT. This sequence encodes CASSRSGSGELFF.

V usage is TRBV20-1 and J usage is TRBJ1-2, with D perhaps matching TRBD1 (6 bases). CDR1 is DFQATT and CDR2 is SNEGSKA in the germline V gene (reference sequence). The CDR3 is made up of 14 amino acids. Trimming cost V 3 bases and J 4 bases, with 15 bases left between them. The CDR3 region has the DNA TGCAGTGCTAGTGGCCCAGGGGCCTCCTATGGCTACACCTTC. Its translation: CSASGPGASYGYTF.

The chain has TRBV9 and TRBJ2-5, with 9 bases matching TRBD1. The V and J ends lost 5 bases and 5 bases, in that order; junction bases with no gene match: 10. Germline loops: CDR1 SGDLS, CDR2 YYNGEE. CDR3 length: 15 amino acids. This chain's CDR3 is CASSPGTGYGETQYF. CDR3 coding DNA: TGTGCCAGCAGTCCCGGGACAGGGTACGGGGAGACCCAGTACTTC.

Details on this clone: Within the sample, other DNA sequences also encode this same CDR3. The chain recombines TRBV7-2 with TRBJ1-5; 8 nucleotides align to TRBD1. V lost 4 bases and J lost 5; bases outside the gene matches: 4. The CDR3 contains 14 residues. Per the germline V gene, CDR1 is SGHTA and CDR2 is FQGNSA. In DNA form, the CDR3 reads TGTGCCAGCAGCTCTGACAGGGGTTATCAGCCCCAGCATTTT. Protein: CASSSDRGYQPQHF.

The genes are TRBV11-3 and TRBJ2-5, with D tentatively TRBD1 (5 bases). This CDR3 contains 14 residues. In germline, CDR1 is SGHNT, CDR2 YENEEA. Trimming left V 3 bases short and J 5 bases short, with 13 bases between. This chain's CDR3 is CASSLTAGMETQYF. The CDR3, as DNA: TGTGCCAGCAGCTTGACAGCCGGAATGGAGACCCAGTACTTC.

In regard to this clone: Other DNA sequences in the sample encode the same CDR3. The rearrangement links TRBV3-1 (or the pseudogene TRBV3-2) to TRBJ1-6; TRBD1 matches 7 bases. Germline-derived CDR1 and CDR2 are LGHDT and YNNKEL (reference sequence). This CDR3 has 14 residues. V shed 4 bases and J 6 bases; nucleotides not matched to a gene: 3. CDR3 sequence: CASSRTGGNSPLHF. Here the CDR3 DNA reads TGTGCCAGCAGCCGGACAGGCGGTAATTCACCCCTCCACTTT.

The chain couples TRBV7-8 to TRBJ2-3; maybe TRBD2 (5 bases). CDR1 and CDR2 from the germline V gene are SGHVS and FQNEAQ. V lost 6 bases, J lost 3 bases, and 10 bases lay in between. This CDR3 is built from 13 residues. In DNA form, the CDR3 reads TGTGCCAGCAGGAGGGCAGATACAGATACGCAGTATTTT. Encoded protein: CASRRADTDTQYF. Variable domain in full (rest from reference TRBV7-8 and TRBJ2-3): GAGVSQSPRYKVAKRGQDVALRCDPISGHVSLFWYQQALGQGPEFLTYFQNEAQLDKSGLPSDRFFAERPEGSVSTLKIQRTQQEDSAVYLCASRRADTDTQYFGPGTRLTVL.

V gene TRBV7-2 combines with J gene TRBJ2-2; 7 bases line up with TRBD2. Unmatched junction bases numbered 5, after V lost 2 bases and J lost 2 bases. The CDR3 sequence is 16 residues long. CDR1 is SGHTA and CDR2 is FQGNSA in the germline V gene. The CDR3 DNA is TGTGCCAGCAGCTTATTTTGGGGGGGTAACACCGGGGAGCTGTTTTTT. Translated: CASSLFWGGNTGELFF.

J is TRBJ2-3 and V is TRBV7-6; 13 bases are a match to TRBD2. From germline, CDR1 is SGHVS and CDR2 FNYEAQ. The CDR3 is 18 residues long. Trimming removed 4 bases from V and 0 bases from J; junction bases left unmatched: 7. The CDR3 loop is CASSSGTSGVLSTDTQYF. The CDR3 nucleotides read TGTGCCAGCAGCTCCGGGACTAGCGGGGTCCTTAGCACAGATACGCAGTATTTT.

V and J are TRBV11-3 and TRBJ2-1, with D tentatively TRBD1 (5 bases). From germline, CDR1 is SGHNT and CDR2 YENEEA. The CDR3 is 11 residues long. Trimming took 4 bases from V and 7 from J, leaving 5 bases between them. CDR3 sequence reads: CASSSGNEQFF. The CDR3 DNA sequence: TGTGCCAGCAGCTCAGGGAATGAGCAGTTCTTC.